The entry below gives a single T cell receptor beta chain sequence along with its context. V trimming: 4 bases; J trimming: 1 base; junction bases outside the gene matches: 6. The CDR3 is 16 amino acids. Germline lookup yields CDR1 KGHSH and CDR2 LQKENI. The sample is drawn from a study of blood T cell repertoires in COVID-19. About the research overall: The United States, Italy and Spain were the sources of the acute and convalescent COVID-19 samples. PBMCs, B-cell-depleted T cells, or T cells were the source of the cDNA or gDNA that made up the material.

Profiled with immunoSEQ multiplex PCR; TCRdb holds only in-frame clones, not every one. The sample contains some 150,000 clones, approximately 80% of which appear only once. This sequence joins TRBV18 and TRBJ2-5; TRBD1 agrees at 10 bases. The TCR originated in a man between 65 and 85 years old with acute or convalescent COVID-19. Sequencing was performed on peripheral blood. The CDR3: CASSRRDRGPQETQYF. Here the CDR3 DNA reads TGTGCCAGCTCACGCCGGGACAGGGGACCCCAAGAGACCCAGTACTTC.